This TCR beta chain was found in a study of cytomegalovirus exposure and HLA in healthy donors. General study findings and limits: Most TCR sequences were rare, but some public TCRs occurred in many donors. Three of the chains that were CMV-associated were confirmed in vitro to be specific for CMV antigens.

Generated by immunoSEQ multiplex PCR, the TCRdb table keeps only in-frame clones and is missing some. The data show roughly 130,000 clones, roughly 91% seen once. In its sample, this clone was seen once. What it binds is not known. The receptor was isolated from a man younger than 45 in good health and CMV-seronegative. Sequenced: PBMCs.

This CDR3 is CASSARTGGITYEQYF. In DNA form, the CDR3 reads TGTGCCAGTAGTGCCAGGACAGGGGGCATTACCTACGAGCAGTACTTC. This sequence joins TRBV19 and TRBJ2-7; 11 bases match TRBD1. J lost 2 bases, V lost 5 bases, and 8 bases had no gene match. Germline V gives CDR1 LNHDA, CDR2 SQIVND (reference sequence). The CDR3 sequence is 16 residues long.